This TCR beta chain was sequenced in a study of control samples from healthy donors and cancer patients. This CDR3 region has 16 residues. J was trimmed by 7 bases and V by 3 bases; bases with no gene match: 14. The V gene's germline CDR1 is DFQATT and CDR2 SNEGSKA (reference sequence). TCRdb's copy holds only in-frame clones and misses some; the assay was immunoSEQ multiplex PCR. The data hold approximately 120,000 clones, with 80% to 90% observed a single time. Sequencing was performed on blood. The origin of this receptor is a man in his forties in good health. The J gene is TRBJ2-1, the V gene TRBV20-1; 8 bases match TRBD2. The CDR3 DNA is TGCAGTGCTAGTTCCAGCGGGGGCACCAGTGGGAATGAGCAGTTCTTC. Its protein is CSASSSGGTSGNEQFF.